This entry features one TCR beta chain sequence. Its antigen is still unknown. This record belongs to a study of Ad26.COV2.S vaccination and SARS-CoV-2 variants. Documented treatment: around 19 received Ad26.COV2.S at low or high dose, single or two shots; about 5 received placebo; per-sample allocation not given. Sampling took place 63 days after the first vaccine or placebo injection. An adult aged 18-55 years in Boston served as the donor. Sequencing was performed with immunoSEQ multiplex PCR; in TCRdb, only in-frame clones are kept and a portion is missing. This table holds 350,000 to 400,000 clones, over 75% found once. Per the germline V gene, CDR1 is SGHTA and CDR2 is FQGNSA. The CDR3 spans 14 residues. The germline V and J ends were trimmed by 6 bases and 1 base, with 10 bases remaining between them. Findings and limits, study-wide: Possible underestimation of total T cell responses by the TCR breadth and depth analyses was noted.

The sequence was obtained from a person between 18 and 65 years old who received the Ad26.COV2.S COVID-19 vaccine or a placebo. The chain joins TRBV7-2 to TRBJ1-3; possible D gene TRBD1, 5 bases. Sequenced material: peripheral blood, taken in a trial of Ad26.COV2.S vaccine versus placebo. CDR3 sequence reads: CASSVGVSGNTIYF. The CDR3 DNA reads TGTGCCAGCAGTGTAGGGGTATCTGGAAACACCATATATTTT.